These T cell receptor beta chains were read from a single sample in a study of identical twins. MiXCR, applied by TCRdb to the 5' RACE reads, yields one record per CDR3 protein. The repertoire includes 400,000 to 500,000 distinct CDR3 sequences, over 11% of them detected once, and about 1% sits in the top ten. Separately, the same data were catalogued under a study of yellow fever vaccine responses in identical twins.

Sequencing was done on a sample of CD4+ T cells sorted from blood. These receptors came from a woman aged 18-29 years in good health. CDR3s include the opening cysteine and the closing phenylalanine or tryptophan. D genes are given only for firm matches. For some rows the clone size is stated as once, few or many, or as a class when expanded; others skip it.

V gene,J gene,D gene,clone size,CDR3 protein,CDR3 DNA
TRBV7-9,TRBJ2-7,NA,NA,CASSLALSYEQYF,TGTGCCAGCAGCTTAGCTCTAAGCTACGAGCAGTACTTC
TRBV27,TRBJ2-7,TRBD1,many,CASSLDRVSYEQYF,TGTGCCAGCAGTTTGGACAGGGTCTCCTACGAGCAGTACTTC
TRBV12-3/TRBV12-4,TRBJ2-7,NA,NA,CAGSFRGYEQYF,TGTGCCGGCAGTTTCAGGGGCTACGAGCAGTACTTC
TRBV20-1,TRBJ2-3,TRBD2,few,CSARDEPSGLTDTQYF,TGCAGTGCTAGAGATGAGCCTAGCGGGCTCACAGATACGCAGTATTTT
TRBV20-1,TRBJ2-1,TRBD2,few,CRPGRGKNNEQFF,TGCAGGCCAGGGCGGGGGAAAAACAATGAGCAGTTCTTC
TRBV20-1,TRBJ1-1,NA,NA,CSAEALGAASAEAFF,TGCAGTGCTGAGGCCTTAGGAGCCGCTTCAGCGGAAGCTTTCTTT
TRBV6-1,TRBJ2-1,NA,NA,CASSTGGGAAEQFF,TGTGCCAGCAGCACTGGAGGGGGGGCCGCTGAGCAGTTCTTC
TRBV28,TRBJ1-1,NA,NA,CASSPTAGNTEAFF,TGTGCCAGCAGTCCAACTGCAGGAAACACTGAAGCTTTCTTT
TRBV7-9,TRBJ1-4,NA,few,CASSLTTGNEKLFF,TGTGCCAGCAGCTTGACAACGGGTAATGAAAAACTGTTTTTT
TRBV5-4,TRBJ2-1,NA,NA,CASSSQGATLAGVYNEQFF,TGTGCCAGCAGCTCACAGGGGGCTACCCTAGCGGGTGTCTACAATGAGCAGTTCTTC
TRBV5-1,TRBJ2-2,NA,few,CASSGVQGEAGELFF,TGCGCCAGCAGCGGGGTGCAGGGTGAAGCCGGGGAGCTGTTTTTT
TRBV20-1,TRBJ2-7,NA,NA,CSARDVGAHYYEQYF,TGCAGTGCTAGAGATGTGGGGGCACACTACTACGAGCAGTACTTC
TRBV7-9,TRBJ2-1,NA,few,CASTWWGTRPYNEQFF,TGTGCCAGCACATGGTGGGGGACCCGGCCCTACAATGAGCAGTTCTTC
TRBV14,TRBJ2-1,NA,NA,CASSQDRGTVTYNEQFF,TGTGCCAGCAGCCAAGATCGAGGAACAGTCACCTACAATGAGCAGTTCTTC
TRBV28,TRBJ2-1,NA,few,CASTQGARSEQFF,TGTGCCAGCACCCAGGGTGCTAGATCTGAGCAGTTCTTC
TRBV28,TRBJ2-5,TRBD2,NA,CASSSSLGLAETQYF,TGTGCCAGCAGTTCCAGTCTAGGACTAGCGGAGACCCAGTACTTC
TRBV7-2,TRBJ2-1,NA,many,CASSLAGVGLTYNEQFF,TGTGCCAGCAGCTTAGCTGGGGTGGGGTTGACCTACAATGAGCAGTTCTTC
TRBV5-1,TRBJ1-1,TRBD1,few,CASSLGTGGAKAFF,TGCGCCAGCAGCTTGGGGACAGGGGGCGCAAAGGCTTTCTTT
TRBV12-3/TRBV12-4,TRBJ2-1,NA,many,CASSQLFDRGEQFF,TGTGCCAGCAGCCAATTATTCGATCGTGGTGAGCAGTTCTTC
TRBV20-1,TRBJ2-2,NA,NA,CSASLFGELFF,TGCAGTGCTAGTCTCTTTGGGGAGCTGTTTTTT